Listed here are 27 T cell receptor beta chains from one sample, sequenced in a study of cytomegalovirus exposure and HLA in healthy donors. Primers for the PCR totalled 60 Vbeta and 13 Jbeta. TCRdb keeps only in-frame clones here, not all; method: immunoSEQ multiplex PCR. Of around 190,000 clones listed, about 90% were seen once; the top ten hold 1% to 1.4%. Sample: PBMCs. The receptors come from a boy aged 2 to 10 in good health and CMV-seronegative.

The chain carries TRBV5-1 and TRBJ2-3; the match to TRBD1 covers 7 bases. Germline loops: CDR1 SGHRS, CDR2 YFSETQ. The V and J ends lost 0 bases and 2 bases, in that order; junction bases with no gene match: 3. CDR3 length equals 15 residues. The CDR3 region has the DNA TGCGCCAGCAGCTTGGGACAGGGAAACACAGATACGCAGTATTTT. Its protein product is CASSLGQGNTDTQYF.

This sequence joins TRBV7-9 and TRBJ2-2; no definite D call. The germline V and J ends were trimmed by 1 base and 4 bases, with 7 bases remaining between them. Looked up from germline, CDR1 is SEHNR and CDR2 is FQNEAQ (reference sequence). CDR3 size: 14 residues. The CDR3 loop is CASSLGQFTGELFF. The CDR3 coding sequence is TGTGCCAGCAGCTTAGGCCAGTTCACCGGGGAGCTGTTTTTT. The whole variable domain, filled in from reference TRBV7-9 and TRBJ2-2, reads DTGVSQNPRHKITKRGQNVTFRCDPISEHNRLYWYRQTLGQGPEFLTYFQNEAQLEKSRLLSDRFSAERPKGSFSTLEIQRTEQGDSAMYLCASSLGQFTGELFFGEGSRLTVL.

The V and J genes are TRBV28 and TRBJ1-2; no clear D gene. Per germline, CDR1 MDHEN and CDR2 SYDVKM. Between the trimmed V and J ends, which lost 2 bases and 5 bases, there was a span of 6 bases. This CDR3 is 12 amino acids long. The CDR3 DNA follows: TGTGCCAGCAGTTTACCCTCTTATGGCTACACCTTC. Amino acids: CASSLPSYGYTF.

The V and J genes are TRBV6-5 and TRBJ1-1; 7 positions match TRBD1. This CDR3 region has 14 residues. With V trimmed by 6 bases and J by 1 base, 5 bases remained unmatched. Looked up from germline, CDR1 is MNHEY and CDR2 is SVGAGI. CDR3 residues: CASRPDRWNTEAFF. Written as DNA, the CDR3 is TGTGCCAGCAGACCGGACAGGTGGAACACTGAAGCTTTCTTT.

This chain uses TRBV5-3 with TRBJ2-3; 7 bases line up with TRBD2. TRBV5-3 is marked as an open reading frame, function uncertain. The CDR3 is 16 amino acids. V was pared by 2 bases and J by 4 bases, with 10 bases of the junction left unmatched. The DNA of the CDR3 is TGTGCCAGAAGCTTTCGGACTAGTCGTAGGGCAGATACGCAGTATTTT. Its protein product is CARSFRTSRRADTQYF.

This chain uses TRBV10-3 with TRBJ2-1; 12 bases agree with TRBD2. This CDR3 is 17 amino acids long. Trimming at V came to 5 bases and at J to 4 bases, leaving 9 bases not matched to a gene. CDR1 is ENHRY, CDR2 SYGVKD, per germline. The CDR3 coding sequence is TGTGCCATCAGTCGACTAGCGGGGGAAATGGGGTACAATGAGCAGTTCTTC. It yields the protein CAISRLAGEMGYNEQFF.

J is TRBJ2-5 and V is TRBV20-1; tentative D call: TRBD2 (6 bases). Germline values: CDR1 DFQATT, CDR2 SNEGSKA (reference sequence). This CDR3 spans 10 amino acids. The ends were cut back, 5 bases at V and 10 bases at J, with 11 bases in the middle. The CDR3 region has the DNA TGCAGTGCTGGGACTGGAGACCAGTACTTC. It yields the protein CSAGTGDQYF.

The chain links TRBV5-3 to TRBJ2-3; 12 nucleotides align to TRBD2. TRBV5-3 counts as an open reading frame of uncertain function. The CDR3 totals 17 residues. With 0 bases clipped from V and 4 bases from J, the junction kept 6 bases outside the gene matches. CDR3 in DNA: TGTGCCAGAAGCTTGGCCTGCCCTAGCGGGAGGGCAGATACGCAGTATTTT. It specifies CARSLACPSGRADTQYF.

The chain carries TRBV29-1 and TRBJ2-5, with TRBD1 as a possible D gene (5 bases). Trimming took off 7 bases at V and 5 bases at J, with 20 bases between the two ends. This CDR3 has 14 amino acids. Germline V gene lookup returns CDR1 SQVTM and CDR2 ANQGSEA. CDR3 amino acids: CSGIWSRGQETQYF. The CDR3 DNA is TGCAGCGGAATCTGGTCTAGGGGCCAGGAGACCCAGTACTTC.

This rearrangement joins TRBV7-3 to TRBJ2-3, with 11 positions matching TRBD1. The CDR3 covers 15 residues. Germline trimming cut 5 bases from V and 4 bases from J; bases unmatched to any gene: 5. Germline lookup yields CDR1 SGHTA and CDR2 FQGTGA. The CDR3 here is CASSPLDRGPDTQYF. The CDR3 DNA sequence: TGTGCCAGCAGCCCCTTGGACAGGGGGCCAGATACGCAGTATTTT. The full variable domain, with the rest looked up from reference TRBV7-3 and TRBJ2-3, is GAGVSQTPSNKVTEKGKYVELRCDPISGHTALYWYRQSLGQGPEFLIYFQGTGAADDSGLPNDRFFAVRPEGSVSTLKIQRTERGDSAVYLCASSPLDRGPDTQYFGPGTRLTVL.

The genes are TRBV7-8 and TRBJ1-2; 8 positions match TRBD1. The CDR3 loop spans 19 amino acids. The germline V gene encodes CDR1 SGHVS and CDR2 FQNEAQ. Trimming cost V 0 bases and J 8 bases; bases outside gene matches: 20. Here the CDR3 DNA reads TGTGCCAGCAGCTTAGCGACTCACTCCGGGACAGGTCTGCGCCGGGGCTACACCTTC. This encodes CASSLATHSGTGLRRGYTF.

This sequence joins TRBV30 and TRBJ1-2; 10 bases align to TRBD1. The CDR3 runs 14 residues. J was trimmed by 0 bases and V by 3 bases; bases with no gene match: 1. CDR1 and CDR2 (germline): GTSNPN, SVGIG (reference sequence). The CDR3 protein is CAWRTGGSNYGYTF. The CDR3, as DNA: TGTGCCTGGAGGACAGGGGGCTCTAACTATGGCTACACCTTC.

The chain couples TRBV29-1 to TRBJ2-1; D might be TRBD1 (5 bases). Germline values: CDR1 SQVTM, CDR2 ANQGSEA. V gave up 2 bases and J gave up 8 bases, with 13 bases separating them. The CDR3 is made up of 13 amino acids. The CDR3 DNA reads as TGCAGCGTTGAAAGTAGCAGGGCTTATGAGCAGTTCTTC. Protein product: CSVESSRAYEQFF.

The CDR3 DNA reads TGTGCCAGCAGACAAATCGGAGGTCGGACCGGGGAGCTGTTTTTT. Translation: CASRQIGGRTGELFF. J is TRBJ2-2 and V is TRBV6-5; D might be TRBD2 (5 bases). V gave up 6 bases and J gave up 5 bases, with 16 bases separating them. The CDR3 covers 15 residues. Germline CDR1 reads MNHEY; CDR2 reads SVGAGI.

The chain joins TRBV5-1 to TRBJ1-5; no clear D gene. Germline CDR1 reads SGHRS; CDR2 reads YFSETQ. The V end was cut by 2 bases, the J end by 4 bases, with 10 bases between. The CDR3 covers 14 residues. The CDR3 spells CASSFGGRNQPQHF. As DNA, the CDR3 is TGCGCCAGCAGCTTTGGAGGTCGTAATCAGCCCCAGCATTTT.

The V and J genes are TRBV7-9 and TRBJ2-2; 7 bases are a match to TRBD1. Trimming took 3 bases from V and 4 from J; bases not matched to a gene: 2. This CDR3 has 14 residues. CDR1 SEHNR and CDR2 FQNEAQ come from the germline V gene (reference sequence). CDR3 protein: CASSFTGATGELFF. Written as DNA, the CDR3 is TGTGCCAGCAGCTTTACAGGGGCCACCGGGGAGCTGTTTTTT.

The genes are TRBV7-2 and TRBJ1-1; the D is unclear. This CDR3 spans 15 amino acids. Germline values: CDR1 SGHTA, CDR2 FQGNSA. V lost 5 bases, J lost 1 base, and 14 bases lay in between. Written as DNA, the CDR3 is TGTGCCAGCAGCCCTCCGGGGTTACAGAACACTGAAGCTTTCTTT. Translated: CASSPPGLQNTEAFF.

The chain recombines TRBV9 with TRBJ2-6; no clear D. Germline V gene data show CDR1 as SGDLS and CDR2 as YYNGEE. The CDR3 loop spans 14 amino acids. Trimming cost V 2 bases and J 0 bases, with 3 bases left between them. The CDR3 DNA reads TGTGCCAGCAGCGTCAACTCTGGGGCCAACGTCCTGACTTTC. It specifies CASSVNSGANVLTF. Variable domain in full (rest from reference TRBV9 and TRBJ2-6): DSGVTQTPKHLITATGQRVTLRCSPRSGDLSVYWYQQSLDQGLQFLIQYYNGEERAKGNILERFSAQQFPDLHSELNLSSLELGDSALYFCASSVNSGANVLTFGAGSRLTVL.

This chain links TRBV25-1 with TRBJ1-2, with TRBD1 matching 7 bases. This CDR3 is built from 17 residues. Germline V gene data show CDR1 as MGHDK and CDR2 as SYGVNS. J gave up 8 bases and V 1 base, and 16 bases lay outside the gene matches. For the CDR3, the DNA is TGTGCCAGCAGTGAATTTGAAGGGGGCGCCTACTATGTCGGCTACACCTTC. It yields the protein CASSEFEGGAYYVGYTF.

The V call is TRBV4-2, the J call TRBJ2-3, with 15 nucleotides matching TRBD2. The germline V gene has CDR1 LGHNA and CDR2 YNFKEQ. CDR3 length equals 19 residues. Trimming at V came to 2 bases and at J to 3 bases, leaving 9 bases not matched to a gene. CDR3 sequence reads: CASSQYLGLAGGRTDTQYF. For the CDR3, the DNA is TGTGCCAGCAGCCAATACCTAGGACTAGCGGGGGGGCGGACAGATACGCAGTATTTT.

This chain connects TRBV18 to TRBJ1-1; D is uncertain. V lost 0 bases and J 10 bases, leaving 15 bases between the germline ends. CDR1 is KGHSH and CDR2 is LQKENI in the germline V gene. This CDR3 region has 14 residues. CDR3 bases: TGTGCCAGCTCACCACCGGTGGCTCTGCGGGGAGCTTTCTTT. This sequence encodes CASSPPVALRGAFF. Complete variable domain (other parts from reference TRBV18 and TRBJ1-1): NAGVMQNPRHLVRRRGQEARLRCSPMKGHSHVYWYRQLPEEGLKFMVYLQKENIIDESGMPKERFSAEFPKEGPSILRIQQVVRGDSAAYFCASSPPVALRGAFFGQGTRLTVV.

The V call is TRBV6-6, the J call TRBJ2-3; D may be TRBD2 (6 bases). Germline values: CDR1 MNHNY, CDR2 SVGAGI (reference sequence). Deletions cut 2 bases from V and 5 bases from J, with 14 bases between. The CDR3 contains 15 residues. The DNA for the CDR3 is TGTGCCAGCAGTTACCCCGTGGGGGGTGGAGATACGCAGTATTTT. Translated, it gives CASSYPVGGGDTQYF.

V gene TRBV10-1 combines with J gene TRBJ2-7; the D gene is possibly TRBD2 (5 bases). The CDR3 sequence is 13 residues long. In germline, CDR1 is WNHNN, CDR2 SYGVQD (reference sequence). Trimming shortened V by 0 bases and J by 5 bases, and 8 bases separated the two germline ends. CDR3 in DNA: TGCGCCAGCAGTGAGTCACCGAGGGACGAGCAGTACTTC. Its translation is CASSESPRDEQYF.

The chain couples TRBV2 to TRBJ1-2; no firm D call. The CDR3 runs 12 residues. Trimming stripped 6 bases from V and 8 bases from J, with 13 bases between. The germline gives CDR1 SNHLY, CDR2 FYNNEI. The CDR3: CASSARGRGYTF. CDR3 DNA: TGTGCCAGCAGCGCAAGAGGGCGAGGCTACACCTTC.

The V call is TRBV5-1, the J call TRBJ2-5, with 11 bases matching TRBD1. The DNA end favors TRBJ2-7, so the J call may be wrong. Germline-derived CDR1 and CDR2 are SGHRS and YFSETQ. The CDR3 loop spans 14 amino acids. CDR3 protein: CASRRTGGSYEQYF. The CDR3 nucleotides are TGCGCCAGCAGGCGGACAGGGGGCAGTTACGAGCAGTACTTC.

This clone has just one count. The chain has TRBV28 and TRBJ1-1; TRBD1 is a possible D gene (6 bases). This CDR3 comprises 16 residues. CDR1 MDHEN and CDR2 SYDVKM come from the germline V gene. Trimming took off 1 base at V and 1 base at J, with 13 bases between the two ends. DNA for the CDR3: TGTGCCAGCAGTTTATCAAGGGGGGGGCGGAACACTGAAGCTTTCTTT. It yields the protein CASSLSRGGRNTEAFF.

V usage is TRBV9 and J usage is TRBJ2-1, with 8 bases that match TRBD2. In germline, CDR1 is SGDLS, CDR2 YYNGEE. Trimming removed 2 bases from V and 2 bases from J; junction bases left unmatched: 6. The CDR3 runs 16 residues. In nucleotides, the CDR3 is TGTGCCAGCAGCGTCGGACTAGCAAACCCCTACAATGAGCAGTTCTTC. It codes for CASSVGLANPYNEQFF.